This T cell receptor (beta chain) was profiled in a study of blood T cell repertoires in COVID-19. Per germline, CDR1 LNHDA and CDR2 SQIVND (reference sequence). The CDR3 contains 13 residues. V was pared by 10 bases and J by 15 bases, with 25 bases between. Assay: immunoSEQ multiplex PCR; the TCRdb copy retains only in-frame clones and omits some. Of roughly 66,000 clones listed, about 91% were seen once; the top ten hold 7.3%. The sequence came from a human donor in a cohort sampled during active COVID-19. Sequenced: peripheral blood. V is TRBV19 and J is TRBJ2-1, with D possibly TRBD2 on 7 matching bases. Written as DNA, the CDR3 is TGTGCCACCTCAAACCTGGGGGGGGGCGATGTGTTCTTC. Its protein product is CATSNLGGGDVFF. The full variable domain, completed using reference TRBV19 and TRBJ2-1, is DGGITQSPKYLFRKEGQNVTLSCEQNLNHDAMYWYRQDPGQGLRLIYYSQIVNDFQKGDIAEGYSVSREKKESFPLTVTSAQKNPTAFYLCATSNLGGGDVFFGPGTRLTVL.